Sequencing of this TCR beta chain was carried out in a study of OX40 agonist ivuxolimab in advanced cancers. Study outcomes and limitations: Among some nonresponders, normalized T-cell clonal expansion was also low.

Using immunoSEQ multiplex PCR, the repertoire was profiled, and TCRdb retains in-frame clones only, with some absent. The data show 45,000 to 60,000 clones, over 85% seen once. The V gene's germline CDR1 is SGHRS and CDR2 YFSETQ. The CDR3 loop spans 14 amino acids. V trimming: 1 base; J trimming: 10 bases; junction bases outside the gene matches: 7. Notes on this clone: Its target is not known.

This material consisted of CD4+ or CD8+ T cells sorted from blood, taken in a trial of the OX40 agonist ivuxolimab. V gene TRBV5-1 combines with J gene TRBJ1-2; 10 nucleotides match TRBD1. This TCR was sampled from an adult with an advanced solid tumor such as melanoma, head and neck, liver or kidney cancer. CDR3 region: CASSLTGQGEYYTF. CDR3 in DNA: TGCGCCAGCAGCTTGACAGGACAGGGGGAGTACTACACCTTC.